This TCR beta chain was observed in a study of shared clonotypes between healthy human individuals (dated by TCRdb to the early 2020s). Broadly, across the study: The cohort included three men and two women between 18 and 49 years of age. For each donor, CD4 naive and CD4 memory were each given three plates, CD8 naive was given two plates, and CD8 memory was given one plate. To estimate repertoire size and how much clonotype sharing occurs between individuals, the study deeply sequenced the blood TCR repertoires of several healthy adults. Libraries were prepared and TCR repertoires were sequenced by different laboratories using diverse techniques, in order to increase sequencing depth and limit assay-specific biases. Leukapheresis yielded between about 0.9 and 9.5 billion PBMCs per donor. Study-wide conclusions, independent of this receptor: When several donors were compared, the shared fraction of clonotypes was 5% to 6.5% for naive CD4, roughly 3.3% for naive CD8, about 2.4% for memory CD4, and approximately 0.4% for memory CD8. Pairwise subsampling led to the expectation that sequencing depth would affect the degree of clonotype sharing among donors. Because the study included only a small number of donors, the genetic and exposure-history diversity represented was limited. Estimated clonotype richness was generally larger for naive than for memory subsets. Incomplete sequencing was indicated by rarefaction of sorted-subset datasets, despite the large sequencing depth. Clonotypes shared by all four sorted-subset donors showed higher generation probabilities than non-shared clonotypes. Sampling was restricted to blood, and TCR repertoires in tissue are likely to differ from TCR repertoires in blood.

CD8 naive samples consisted of CD45RO-negative cells that were positively selected for CCR7, yielding a CD45RA+CCR7+ population without TemRA cells. The donors were healthy, HIV-negative adults who had no recently reported acute infections or vaccinations. All donors were Caucasian adults living in Nashville, Tennessee, USA. Blood was obtained by leukapheresis, after which PBMCs were separated by Ficoll-Histopaque density gradient centrifugation and cryopreserved in liquid nitrogen vapor phase. Analytical flow cytometry was used to check the purity and quantity of every magnetically sorted T cell population. Each sorted fraction had its genomic DNA isolated and then quantified by UV absorbance on a Nanodrop 2000c. TCR CDR3 regions were amplified from genomic DNA by multiplex PCR using the deep immunoSEQ assay. For each cell subset, the extracted genomic DNA was distributed evenly across all wells of several immunoSEQ 96-well plates, and each plate served as one replicate. For sorted subsets, each replicate PCR was loaded with 150 to 250 ng genomic DNA, equivalent to approximately 27,000 T cell genomes. Purified libraries were measured with a Qubit 3.0 fluorometer, size-checked on a Bioanalyzer 2100, and measured again with the KAPA Library Quantification kit. Every immunoSEQ 96-well plate was sequenced on a dedicated single-read 150-cycle Illumina NextSeq 550 flow cell. Per the original workflow: Because the immunoSEQ output included only junctional sequences and no quality scores, the filtering could not be the same as the filtering used for full-length reads. To assign V/J genes and CDR3, sequences were annotated using PyIR, a Python wrapper for IgBLAST v1.9, with IMGT germline references. Reads were removed for weak V/J assignments (E-value above 1e-6), missing CDR3, stop codons, out-of-frame junctions, or ambiguous translated residues. V3J clonotypes were defined by identical inferred V gene, J gene, and CDR3 amino acid sequence. To compute the percentage overlap between repertoires, the number of shared unique clonotypes was divided by the size of the smaller repertoire. Richness of each repertoire was evaluated using RTK rarefaction, the Chao1 estimator, and Recon v2.1 estimates of unobserved clonotypes. Generation probabilities were computed with OLGA for all TCRbeta clonotypes obtained by the gDNA method from a handful of donors. TCRdb re-hosts the immuneACCESS table, in-frame sequences only. Its copies lack some clones; in the studies checked, an unresolved V gene accounts for under half of them, and the cause for the rest is not known. The V and J calls and clone size come from that table; D and trimming were worked out from the DNA. The sample includes fewer than 1 million clones, with about 96% observed a single time. Less than 0.3% of the sample is in the top ten clones.

On this clone itself: The specificity of this receptor is unknown. The input lacks base qualities; no much larger clone sits a single base away.

The TCR comes from a man aged 25 to 40 in good health. Sequenced sample: naive CD8+ T cells sorted from blood. Reading the label with the study, this specimen's cell subset or site is: CD45RA+CCR7+.

The DNA is TGCGCCAGCAGCTTGGTCCCGGGACTAGCGGGAGTGGGCAATGAGCAGTTCTTC. Protein translation: CASSLVPGLAGVGNEQFF. The chain links TRBV5-1 with TRBJ2-1, with 14 bases matching TRBD2. Counted from cysteine to phenylalanine, this CDR3 has 18 amino acids. This entry keeps only the CDR3 DNA: 54 bases, framed from base 1. As encoded in the germline V gene, CDR1 is SGHRS while CDR2 is YFSETQ. V ends up 0 bases short and J 6 bases short, with an unmatched junction base count of 8.